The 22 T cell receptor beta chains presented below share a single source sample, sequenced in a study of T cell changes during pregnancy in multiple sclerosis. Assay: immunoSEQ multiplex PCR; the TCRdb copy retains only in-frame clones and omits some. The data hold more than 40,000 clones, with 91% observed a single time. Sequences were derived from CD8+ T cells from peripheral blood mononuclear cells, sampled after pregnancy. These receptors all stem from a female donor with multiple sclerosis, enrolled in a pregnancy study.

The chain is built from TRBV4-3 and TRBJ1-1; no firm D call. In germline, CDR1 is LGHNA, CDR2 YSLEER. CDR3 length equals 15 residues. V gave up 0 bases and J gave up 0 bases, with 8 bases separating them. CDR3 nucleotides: TGCGCCAGCAGCCAAGATGCGGTCATGAACACTGAAGCTTTCTTT. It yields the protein CASSQDAVMNTEAFF.

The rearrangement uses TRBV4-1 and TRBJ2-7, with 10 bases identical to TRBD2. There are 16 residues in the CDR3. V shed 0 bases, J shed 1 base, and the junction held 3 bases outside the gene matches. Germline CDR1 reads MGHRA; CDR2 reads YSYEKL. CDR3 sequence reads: CASSQDQAGGSYEQYF. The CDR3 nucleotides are TGCGCCAGCAGCCAAGATCAAGCGGGAGGGTCCTACGAGCAGTACTTC.

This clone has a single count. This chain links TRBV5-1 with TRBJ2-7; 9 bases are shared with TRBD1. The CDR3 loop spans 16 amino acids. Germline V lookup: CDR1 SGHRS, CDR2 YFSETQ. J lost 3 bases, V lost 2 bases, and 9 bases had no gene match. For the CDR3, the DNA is TGCGCCAGCAGCTTAGGGGTGGGGGACAGGGACTACGAGCAGTACTTC. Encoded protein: CASSLGVGDRDYEQYF.

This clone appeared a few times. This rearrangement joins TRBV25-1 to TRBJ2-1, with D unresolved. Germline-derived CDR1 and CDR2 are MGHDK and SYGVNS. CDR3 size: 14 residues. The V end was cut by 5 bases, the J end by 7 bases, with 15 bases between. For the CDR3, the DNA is TGTGCCAGCAGTTGGGCTAATAAAGCTAATGAGCAGTTCTTC. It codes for CASSWANKANEQFF.

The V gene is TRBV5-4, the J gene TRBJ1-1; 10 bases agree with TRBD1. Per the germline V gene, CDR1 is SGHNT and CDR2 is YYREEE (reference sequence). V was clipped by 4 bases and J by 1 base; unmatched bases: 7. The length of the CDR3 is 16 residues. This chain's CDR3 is CASSPLGQGENTEAFF. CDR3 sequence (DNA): TGTGCCAGCAGCCCACTCGGACAGGGGGAGAACACTGAAGCTTTCTTT.

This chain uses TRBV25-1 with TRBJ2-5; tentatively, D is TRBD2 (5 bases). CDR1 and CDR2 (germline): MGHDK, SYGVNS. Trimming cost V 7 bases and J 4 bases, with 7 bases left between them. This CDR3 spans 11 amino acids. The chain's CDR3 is CASIRGETQYF. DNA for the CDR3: TGTGCCAGCATCCGGGGAGAGACCCAGTACTTC.

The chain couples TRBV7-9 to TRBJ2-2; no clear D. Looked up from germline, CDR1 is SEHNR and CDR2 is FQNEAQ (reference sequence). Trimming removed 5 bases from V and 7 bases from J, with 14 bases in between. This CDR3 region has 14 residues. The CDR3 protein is CASSPEVADGELFF. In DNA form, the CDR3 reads TGTGCCAGCAGCCCCGAGGTGGCCGACGGGGAGCTGTTTTTT. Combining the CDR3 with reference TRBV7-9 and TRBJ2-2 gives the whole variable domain DTGVSQNPRHKITKRGQNVTFRCDPISEHNRLYWYRQTLGQGPEFLTYFQNEAQLEKSRLLSDRFSAERPKGSFSTLEIQRTEQGDSAMYLCASSPEVADGELFFGEGSRLTVL.

The CDR3 DNA reads as TGTGCCTGGGGGCGGAACACTGAAGCTTTCTTT. Encoded protein: CAWGRNTEAFF. This rearrangement joins TRBV30 to TRBJ1-1; D ambiguous. This CDR3 has 11 amino acids. Between the trimmed V and J ends, which lost 5 bases and 1 base, there was a span of 5 bases. Germline V CDR1 and CDR2: GTSNPN, SVGIG (reference sequence).

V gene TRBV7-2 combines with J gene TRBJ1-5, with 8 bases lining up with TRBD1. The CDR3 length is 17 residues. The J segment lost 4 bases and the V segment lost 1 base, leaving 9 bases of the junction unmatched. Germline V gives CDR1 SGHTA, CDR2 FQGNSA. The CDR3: CASSLGGRQGPNQPQHF. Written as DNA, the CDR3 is TGTGCCAGCAGCTTAGGGGGTCGACAGGGGCCTAATCAGCCCCAGCATTTT.

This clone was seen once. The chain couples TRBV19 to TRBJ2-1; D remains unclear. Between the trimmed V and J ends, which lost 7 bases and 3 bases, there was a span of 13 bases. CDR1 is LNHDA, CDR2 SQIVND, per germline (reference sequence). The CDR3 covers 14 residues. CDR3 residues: CASTPGGSYNEQFF. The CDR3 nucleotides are TGTGCCAGTACCCCAGGTGGCAGCTACAATGAGCAGTTCTTC.

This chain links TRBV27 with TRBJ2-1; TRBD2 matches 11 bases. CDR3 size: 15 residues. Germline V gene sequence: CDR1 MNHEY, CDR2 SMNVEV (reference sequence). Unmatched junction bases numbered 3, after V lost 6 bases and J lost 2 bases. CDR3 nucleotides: TGTGCCAGCAGCCTAGCGGGAGGCACCTACAATGAGCAGTTCTTC. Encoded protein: CASSLAGGTYNEQFF.

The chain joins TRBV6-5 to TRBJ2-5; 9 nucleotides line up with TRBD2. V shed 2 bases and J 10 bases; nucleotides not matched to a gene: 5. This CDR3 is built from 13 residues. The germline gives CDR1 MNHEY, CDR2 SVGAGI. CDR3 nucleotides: TGTGCCAGCAGTTACCGGCGGGGGGGAGACCAGTACTTC. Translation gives CASSYRRGGDQYF.

CDR3 coding DNA: TGTGCCAGCAGTGACAACTTGAACACTGAAGCTTTCTTT. Translated: CASSDNLNTEAFF. The J gene is TRBJ1-1, the V gene TRBV27; no reliable D call. The CDR3 runs 13 residues. Trimming pared 5 bases from V and 0 bases from J, leaving 7 bases between. Looked up from germline, CDR1 is MNHEY and CDR2 is SMNVEV (reference sequence).

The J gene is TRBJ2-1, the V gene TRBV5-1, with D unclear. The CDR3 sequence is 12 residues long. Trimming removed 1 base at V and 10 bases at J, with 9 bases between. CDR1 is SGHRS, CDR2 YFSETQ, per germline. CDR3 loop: CASSLISQEQFF. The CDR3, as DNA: TGCGCCAGCAGCTTGATATCGCAGGAGCAGTTCTTC.

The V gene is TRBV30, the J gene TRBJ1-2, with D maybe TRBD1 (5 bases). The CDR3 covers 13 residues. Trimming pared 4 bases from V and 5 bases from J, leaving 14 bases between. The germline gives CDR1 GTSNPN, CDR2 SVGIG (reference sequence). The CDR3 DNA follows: TGTGCCTGGAACAGGATTCTTAAATATGGCTACACCTTC. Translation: CAWNRILKYGYTF.

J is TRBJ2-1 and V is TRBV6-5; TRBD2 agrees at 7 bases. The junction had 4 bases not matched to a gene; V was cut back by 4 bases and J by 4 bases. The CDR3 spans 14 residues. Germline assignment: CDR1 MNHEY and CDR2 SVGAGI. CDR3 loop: CASSSSGPYNEQFF. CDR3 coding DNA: TGTGCCAGCAGTTCTAGCGGACCGTACAATGAGCAGTTCTTC.

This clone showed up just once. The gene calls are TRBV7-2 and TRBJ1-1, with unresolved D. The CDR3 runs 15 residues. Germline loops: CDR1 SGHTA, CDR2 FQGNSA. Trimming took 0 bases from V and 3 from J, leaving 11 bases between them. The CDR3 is CASSLAAGVDTEAFF. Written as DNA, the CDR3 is TGTGCCAGCAGCTTAGCTGCGGGAGTCGACACTGAAGCTTTCTTT.

This CDR3 reads CASSLGWLSGNTIYF. The CDR3 DNA is TGTGCCAGCAGCTTAGGATGGCTTTCGGGAAACACCATATATTTT. V gene TRBV11-2 combines with J gene TRBJ1-3, with D unclear. V was pared by 1 base and J by 4 bases, with 11 bases between. The CDR3 covers 15 residues. Germline-derived CDR1 and CDR2 are SGHAT and FQNNGV.

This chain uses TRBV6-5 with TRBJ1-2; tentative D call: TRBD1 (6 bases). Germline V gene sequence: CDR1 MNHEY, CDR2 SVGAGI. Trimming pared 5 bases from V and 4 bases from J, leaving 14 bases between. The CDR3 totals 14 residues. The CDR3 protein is CASSKGTDSYGYTF. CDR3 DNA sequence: TGTGCCAGCAGTAAGGGAACGGACAGCTATGGCTACACCTTC.

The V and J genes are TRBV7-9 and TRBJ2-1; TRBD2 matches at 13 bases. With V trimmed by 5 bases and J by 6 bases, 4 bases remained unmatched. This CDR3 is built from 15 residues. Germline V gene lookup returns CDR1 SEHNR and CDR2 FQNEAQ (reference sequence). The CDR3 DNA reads TGTGCCAGCAGCAACGGGACTAGCGGGATCAATGAGCAGTTCTTC. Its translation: CASSNGTSGINEQFF.

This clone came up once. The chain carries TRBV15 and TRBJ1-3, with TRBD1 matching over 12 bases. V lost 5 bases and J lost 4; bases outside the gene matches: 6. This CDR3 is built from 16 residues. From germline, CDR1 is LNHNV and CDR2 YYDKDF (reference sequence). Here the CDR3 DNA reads TGTGCCACCAGCGGGGGGACAGGGGGCGTGGGAAACACCATATATTTT. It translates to CATSGGTGGVGNTIYF.

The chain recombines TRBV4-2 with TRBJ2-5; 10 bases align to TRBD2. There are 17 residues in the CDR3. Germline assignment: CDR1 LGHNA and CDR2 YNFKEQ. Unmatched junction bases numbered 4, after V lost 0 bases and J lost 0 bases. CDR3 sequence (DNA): TGTGCCAGCAGCCAAGAAACCGGACTAGCGGACCAAGAGACCCAGTACTTC. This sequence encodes CASSQETGLADQETQYF.